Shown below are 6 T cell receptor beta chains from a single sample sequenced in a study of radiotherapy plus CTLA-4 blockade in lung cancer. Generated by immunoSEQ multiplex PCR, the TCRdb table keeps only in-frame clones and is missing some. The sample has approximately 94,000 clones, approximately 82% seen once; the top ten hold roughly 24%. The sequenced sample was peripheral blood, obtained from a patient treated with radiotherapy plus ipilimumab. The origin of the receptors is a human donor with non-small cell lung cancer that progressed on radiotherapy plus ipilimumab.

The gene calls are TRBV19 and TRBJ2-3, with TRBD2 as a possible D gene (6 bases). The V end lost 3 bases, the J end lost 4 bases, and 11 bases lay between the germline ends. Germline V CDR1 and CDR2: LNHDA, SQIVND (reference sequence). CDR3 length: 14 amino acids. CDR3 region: CASSISAGSDTQYF. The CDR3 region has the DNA TGTGCCAGTAGTATCTCGGCGGGATCAGATACGCAGTATTTT.

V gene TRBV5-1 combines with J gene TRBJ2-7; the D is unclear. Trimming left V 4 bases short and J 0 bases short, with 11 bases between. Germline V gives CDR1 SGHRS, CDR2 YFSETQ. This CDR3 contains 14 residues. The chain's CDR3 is CASSATLSSYEQYV. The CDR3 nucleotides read TGCGCCAGCAGCGCCACATTGAGCTCCTACGAGCAGTACGTC.

CDR3 sequence reads: CASSPEGATNEKLFF. CDR3 bases: TGTGCCAGCAGCCCCGAGGGGGCAACTAATGAAAAACTGTTTTTT. The chain joins TRBV6-5 to TRBJ1-4; possibly TRBD1 for D (6 bases). CDR1 is MNHEY, CDR2 SVGAGI, per germline. The CDR3 sequence is 15 residues long. The germline V and J ends were trimmed by 6 bases and 0 bases, with 11 bases remaining between them.

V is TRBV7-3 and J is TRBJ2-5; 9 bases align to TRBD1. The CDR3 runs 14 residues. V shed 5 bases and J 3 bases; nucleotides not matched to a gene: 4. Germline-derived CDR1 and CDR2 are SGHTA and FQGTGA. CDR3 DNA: TGTGCCAGCAGCCTCCGGGACAGGGAAGAGACCCAGTACTTC. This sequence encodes CASSLRDREETQYF.

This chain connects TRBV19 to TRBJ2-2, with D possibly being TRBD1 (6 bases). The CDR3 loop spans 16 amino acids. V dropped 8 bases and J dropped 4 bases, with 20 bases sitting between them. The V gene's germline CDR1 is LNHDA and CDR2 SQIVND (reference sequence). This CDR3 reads CASQPQTGAGTGELFF. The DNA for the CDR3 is TGTGCCAGTCAACCGCAGACAGGAGCCGGCACCGGGGAGCTGTTTTTT.

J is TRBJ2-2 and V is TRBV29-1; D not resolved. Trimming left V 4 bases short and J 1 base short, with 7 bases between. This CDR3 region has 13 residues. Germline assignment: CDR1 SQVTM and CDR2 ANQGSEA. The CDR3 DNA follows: TGCAGCGTTGTGGTAAGGAACACCGGGGAGCTGTTTTTT. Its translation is CSVVVRNTGELFF.